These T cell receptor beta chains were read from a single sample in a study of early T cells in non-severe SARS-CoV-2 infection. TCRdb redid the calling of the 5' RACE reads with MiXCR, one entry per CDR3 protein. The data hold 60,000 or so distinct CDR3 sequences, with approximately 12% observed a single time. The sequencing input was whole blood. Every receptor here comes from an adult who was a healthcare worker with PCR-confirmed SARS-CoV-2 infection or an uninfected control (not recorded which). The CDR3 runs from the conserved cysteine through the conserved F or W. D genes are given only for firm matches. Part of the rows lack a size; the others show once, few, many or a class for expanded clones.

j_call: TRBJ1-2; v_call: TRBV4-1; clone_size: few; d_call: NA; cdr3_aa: CASSQAGTTVNYGYTF; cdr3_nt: TGCGCCAGCAGCCAAGCCGGGACTACGGTGAACTATGGCTACACCTTC
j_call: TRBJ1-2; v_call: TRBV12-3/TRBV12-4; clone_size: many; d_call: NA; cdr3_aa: CASSRLRNYGYTF; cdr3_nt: TGTGCCAGCAGTAGACTAAGAAACTATGGCTACACCTTC
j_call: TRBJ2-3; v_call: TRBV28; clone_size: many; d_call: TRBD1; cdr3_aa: CASSDRVEDTQYF; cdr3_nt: TGTGCCAGCAGTGACAGGGTTGAAGATACGCAGTATTTT
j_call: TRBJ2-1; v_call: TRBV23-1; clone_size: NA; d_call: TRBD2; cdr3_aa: CASSQSSGLAPREVGRCEQFF; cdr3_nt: TGCGCCAGCAGTCAATCTTCCGGACTAGCGCCACGAGAAGTGGGTCGATGTGAGCAGTTCTTC
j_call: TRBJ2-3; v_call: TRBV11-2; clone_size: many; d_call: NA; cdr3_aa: CASGKGGDTQYF; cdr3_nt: TGTGCCAGCGGAAAGGGGGGAGATACGCAGTATTTT
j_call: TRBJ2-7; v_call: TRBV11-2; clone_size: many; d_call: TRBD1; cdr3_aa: CASSSWTGRNEQYF; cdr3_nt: TGTGCCAGCAGCTCTTGGACAGGGCGGAACGAGCAGTACTTC
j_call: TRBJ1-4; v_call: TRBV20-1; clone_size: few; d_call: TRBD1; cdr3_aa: CSAPQTGGNEKLFF; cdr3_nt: TGCAGTGCTCCCCAGACAGGGGGGAATGAAAAACTGTTTTTT
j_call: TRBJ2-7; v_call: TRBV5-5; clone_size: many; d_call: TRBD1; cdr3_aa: CASSLDRDRHYEQYF; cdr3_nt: TGTGCCAGCAGCTTGGATCGGGACAGGCACTACGAGCAGTACTTC
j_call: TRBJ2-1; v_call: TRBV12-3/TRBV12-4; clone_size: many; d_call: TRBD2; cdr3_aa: CASKPSAGAYNEQFF; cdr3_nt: TGTGCCAGCAAGCCCTCCGCGGGAGCCTACAATGAGCAGTTCTTC
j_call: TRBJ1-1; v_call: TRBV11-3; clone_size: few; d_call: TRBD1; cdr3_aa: CASSGQVNTEAFF; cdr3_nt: TGTGCCAGCAGCGGACAGGTGAACACTGAAGCTTTCTTT
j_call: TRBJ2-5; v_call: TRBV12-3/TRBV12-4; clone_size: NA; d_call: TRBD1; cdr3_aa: CASRRAGQGAETQYF; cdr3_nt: TGTGCCAGCAGGCGGGCGGGACAGGGAGCCGAGACCCAGTACTTC
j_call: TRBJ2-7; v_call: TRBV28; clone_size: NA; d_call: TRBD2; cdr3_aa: CASSFDGRPSYEQYF; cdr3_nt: TGTGCCAGCAGTTTCGACGGGAGGCCATCCTACGAGCAGTACTTC
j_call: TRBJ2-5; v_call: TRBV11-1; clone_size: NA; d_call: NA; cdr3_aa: CASSSDTYQETQYF; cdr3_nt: TGTGCCAGCAGCTCGGACACGTACCAAGAGACCCAGTACTTC
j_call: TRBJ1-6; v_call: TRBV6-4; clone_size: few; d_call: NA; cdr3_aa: CASSGGASSYNSPLHF; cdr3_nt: TGTGCCAGCAGTGGTGGGGCCAGCTCCTATAATTCACCCCTCCACTTT
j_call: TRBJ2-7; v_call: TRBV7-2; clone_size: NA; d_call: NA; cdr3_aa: CASNSGTGEQYF; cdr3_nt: TGTGCCAGCAATAGCGGGACAGGCGAGCAGTACTTC
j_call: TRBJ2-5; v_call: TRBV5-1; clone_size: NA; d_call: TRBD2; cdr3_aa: CASSTRLAGIQETQYF; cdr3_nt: TGCGCCAGCAGCACAAGACTAGCGGGGATCCAAGAGACCCAGTACTTC
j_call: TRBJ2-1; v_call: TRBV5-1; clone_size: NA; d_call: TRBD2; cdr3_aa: CASSLRPGTSSPTYNEQFF; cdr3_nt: TGCGCCAGCAGCTTACGCCCCGGGACTAGCTCTCCTACTTACAATGAGCAGTTCTTC
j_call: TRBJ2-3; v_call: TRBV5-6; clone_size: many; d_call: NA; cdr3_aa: CASRGGLTDTQYF; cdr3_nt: TGTGCCAGCAGGGGGGGTCTCACAGATACGCAGTATTTT
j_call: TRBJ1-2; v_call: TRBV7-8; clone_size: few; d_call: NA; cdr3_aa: CASSIGRGYGYTF; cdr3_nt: TGTGCCAGCAGCATCGGCAGGGGCTATGGCTACACCTTC
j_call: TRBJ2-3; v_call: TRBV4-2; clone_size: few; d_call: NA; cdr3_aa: CASSQETLEGAIADTQYF; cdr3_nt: TGTGCCAGCAGCCAAGAGACGTTGGAGGGGGCGATCGCAGATACGCAGTATTTT
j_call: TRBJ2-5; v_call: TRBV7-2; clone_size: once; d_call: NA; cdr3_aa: CASSLSVGETQYF; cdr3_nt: TGTGCCAGCAGCTTAAGTGTAGGTGAGACCCAGTACTTC
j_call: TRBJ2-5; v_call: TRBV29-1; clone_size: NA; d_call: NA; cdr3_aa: CSVEAETQYF; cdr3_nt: TGCAGCGTTGAAGCGGAGACCCAGTACTTC
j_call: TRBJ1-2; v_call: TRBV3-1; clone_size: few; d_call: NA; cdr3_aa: CASSHGGNYGYTF; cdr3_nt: TGTGCCAGCAGCCACGGGGGTAACTATGGCTACACCTTC
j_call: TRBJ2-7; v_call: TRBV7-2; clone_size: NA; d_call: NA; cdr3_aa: CASSASDSSSYEQYF; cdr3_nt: TGTGCCAGCAGCGCCTCGGACAGCTCTTCCTACGAGCAGTACTTC
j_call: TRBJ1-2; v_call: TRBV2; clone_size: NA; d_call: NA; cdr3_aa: CASRKGGDGYTF; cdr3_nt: TGTGCCAGCAGGAAGGGAGGGGATGGCTACACCTTC
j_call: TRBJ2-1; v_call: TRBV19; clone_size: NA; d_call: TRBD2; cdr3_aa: CASSRGGLYSYNEQFF; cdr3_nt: TGTGCCAGTAGCCGGGGGGGGCTATACTCCTACAATGAGCAGTTCTTC
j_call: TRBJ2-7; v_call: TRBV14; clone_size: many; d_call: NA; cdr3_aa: CASSQEARDEQYF; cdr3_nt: TGTGCCAGCAGCCAAGAAGCCAGGGACGAGCAGTACTTC
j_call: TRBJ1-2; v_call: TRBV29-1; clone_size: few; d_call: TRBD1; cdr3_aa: CSVSQGAGDYYGYTF; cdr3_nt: TGCAGCGTTTCACAGGGGGCTGGGGACTACTATGGCTACACCTTC
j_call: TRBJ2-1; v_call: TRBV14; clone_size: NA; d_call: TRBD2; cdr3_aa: CASSPPSGSGLVRNEQFF; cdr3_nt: TGTGCCAGCAGCCCTCCTTCGGGTTCCGGACTAGTACGGAATGAGCAGTTCTTC
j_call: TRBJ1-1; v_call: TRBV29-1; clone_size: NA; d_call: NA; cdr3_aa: CSVGEEVAFF; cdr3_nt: TGCAGCGTCGGAGAGGAGGTGGCTTTCTTT
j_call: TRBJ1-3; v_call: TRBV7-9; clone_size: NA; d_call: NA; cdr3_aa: CASSLEGNTIYF; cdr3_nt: TGTGCCAGCAGCTTGGAGGGAAACACCATATATTTT
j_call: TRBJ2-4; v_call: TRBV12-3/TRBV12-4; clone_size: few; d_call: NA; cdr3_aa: CASSLRSSLSTKNIQYF; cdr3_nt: TGTGCCAGCAGTTTAAGATCCAGTTTATCGACCAAAAACATTCAGTACTTC
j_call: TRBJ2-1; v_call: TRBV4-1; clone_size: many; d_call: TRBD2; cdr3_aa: CASSQVDMGLTYNEQFF; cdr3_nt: TGCGCCAGCAGCCAAGTTGATATGGGACTAACATACAATGAGCAGTTCTTC
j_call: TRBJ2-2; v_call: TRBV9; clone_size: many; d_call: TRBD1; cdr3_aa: CASSVQGDTGELFF; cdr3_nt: TGTGCCAGCAGCGTCCAGGGGGACACCGGGGAGCTGTTTTTT
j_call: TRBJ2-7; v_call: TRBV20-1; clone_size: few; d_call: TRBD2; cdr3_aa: CSARRRELNEQYF; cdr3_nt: TGCAGTGCTAGAAGGCGGGAGCTTAACGAGCAGTACTTC
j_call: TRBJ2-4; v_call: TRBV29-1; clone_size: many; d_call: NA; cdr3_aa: CSVESSKNIQYF; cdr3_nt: TGCAGCGTTGAGTCTTCCAAAAACATTCAGTACTTC
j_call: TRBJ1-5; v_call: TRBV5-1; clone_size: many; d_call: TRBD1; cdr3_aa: CASSTGQGVQPQHF; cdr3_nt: TGCGCCAGCAGCACCGGACAGGGGGTACAGCCCCAGCATTTT
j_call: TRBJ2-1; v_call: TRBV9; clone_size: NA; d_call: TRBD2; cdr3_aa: CASSVNSGRRDNEQFF; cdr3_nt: TGTGCCAGCAGCGTTAATAGCGGGAGGCGGGACAATGAGCAGTTCTTC
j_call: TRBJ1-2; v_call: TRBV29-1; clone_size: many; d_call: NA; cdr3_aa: CSARTNGLYGYTF; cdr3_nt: TGCAGCGCCCGAACCAACGGCCTTTATGGCTACACCTTC
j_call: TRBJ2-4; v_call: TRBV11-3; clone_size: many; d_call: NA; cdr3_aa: CASSLGQENIQYF; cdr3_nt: TGTGCCAGCAGCTTGGGTCAGGAAAACATTCAGTACTTC
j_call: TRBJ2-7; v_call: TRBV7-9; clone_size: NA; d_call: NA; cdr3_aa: CASSPGTLLSTGQYF; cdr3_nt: TGTGCCAGCAGCCCAGGGACACTCCTTTCAACTGGGCAGTACTTC
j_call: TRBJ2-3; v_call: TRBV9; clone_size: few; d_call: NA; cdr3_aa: CASSVSGRPDTQYF; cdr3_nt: TGTGCCAGCAGCGTATCGGGCCGGCCAGATACGCAGTATTTT